Shown below are 19 T cell receptor beta chains from a single sample sequenced in a study of shared clonotypes between healthy human individuals. Clones were read by immunoSEQ multiplex PCR, and TCRdb kept only the in-frame ones, dropping some. The sample lists 2 million to 2.5 million clones, approximately 93% occurring once. The sequencing input was naive CD4+ T cells from PBMCs. Regarding subset: CD45RA+ positively selected. These receptors were obtained from a man between 18 and 29 years old in good health. Some clones in this sample may be carry-over from other donors' samples.

This rearrangement joins TRBV5-5 to TRBJ2-7; 7 nucleotides align to TRBD2. V dropped 3 bases and J dropped 6; count of bases not matched to a gene: 3. The CDR3 spans 12 residues. From germline, CDR1 is SGHKS and CDR2 YYEKEE (reference sequence). CDR3: CASSYWGGEQYF. The CDR3 coding sequence is TGTGCCAGCAGCTATTGGGGGGGCGAGCAGTACTTC.

Concerning this clone: Other DNA sequences of this sample code for an identical CDR3. CDR3 amino acids: CASSQEGGNTIYF. CDR3 DNA sequence: TGCGCCAGCAGCCAAGAAGGGGGAAACACCATATATTTT. This chain connects TRBV4-3 to TRBJ1-3; D is ambiguous. Trimming shortened V by 0 bases and J by 4 bases, and 4 bases separated the two germline ends. The germline CDR1 and CDR2 sequences are LGHNA and YSLEER. CDR3 length equals 13 residues.

The V call is TRBV15, the J call TRBJ1-5, with a weak D call TRBD1 (6 bases). Trimming stripped 3 bases from V and 3 bases from J, with 12 bases between. Germline CDR1 and CDR2: LNHNV and YYDKDF (reference sequence). The CDR3 length is 15 residues. The CDR3 DNA reads as TGTGCCACCAGCAGCCGGGGGGGGCACAATCAGCCCCAGCATTTT. It codes for CATSSRGGHNQPQHF.

The chain has TRBV7-2 and TRBJ2-1; the match to TRBD2 covers 7 bases. The CDR3 spans 17 residues. V gave up 1 base and J gave up 0 bases; unmatched junction bases: 6. CDR1 and CDR2 (germline): SGHTA, FQGNSA. The CDR3 DNA reads TGTGCCAGCAGCTTAGTGTTGAGCGGGGACTCCTACAATGAGCAGTTCTTC. Translation: CASSLVLSGDSYNEQFF. Full variable domain (rest looked up from reference TRBV7-2 and TRBJ2-1): GAGVSQSPSNKVTEKGKDVELRCDPISGHTALYWYRQSLGQGLEFLIYFQGNSAPDKSGLPSDRFSAERTGGSVSTLTIQRTQQEDSAVYLCASSLVLSGDSYNEQFFGPGTRLTVL.

The chain employs TRBV5-4 and TRBJ2-3; TRBD1 matches 7 bases. Germline CDR1 reads SGHNT; CDR2 reads YYREEE (reference sequence). CDR3 length: 13 amino acids. V lost 5 bases, J lost 3 bases, and 3 bases stayed unmatched. The CDR3 here is CASSPDRTDTQYF. CDR3 coding DNA: TGTGCCAGCAGTCCGGACAGGACAGATACGCAGTATTTT.

The gene calls are TRBV5-4 and TRBJ2-4; no reliable D call. Germline V CDR1 and CDR2: SGHNT, YYREEE (reference sequence). V was cut by 5 bases and J by 0 bases, with 12 bases left in between. This CDR3 spans 15 amino acids. The CDR3 region is CASRTWQAAKNIQYF. The CDR3 DNA reads TGTGCCAGCAGAACCTGGCAGGCAGCCAAAAACATTCAGTACTTC.

As for this clone: Other DNA sequences in the sample encode the same CDR3. V usage is TRBV27 and J usage is TRBJ1-1; the D is unclear. CDR1 MNHEY and CDR2 SMNVEV come from the germline V gene (reference sequence). This CDR3 spans 14 amino acids. V dropped 0 bases and J dropped 1 base, with 6 bases sitting between them. The CDR3 is CASSLSRGNTEAFF. The CDR3 nucleotides are TGTGCCAGCAGTTTATCGCGAGGGAACACTGAAGCTTTCTTT.

This sequence joins TRBV29-1 and TRBJ2-5, with TRBD2 identical over 7 bases. V shed 3 bases and J 5 bases; nucleotides not matched to a gene: 36. CDR3 length equals 23 residues. Germline CDR1 and CDR2: SQVTM and ANQGSEA. This CDR3 is CSVDLGATVGNASRERVGETQYF. The CDR3 bases are TGCAGCGTTGATCTTGGGGCTACTGTAGGCAATGCTTCGCGGGAGAGGGTAGGGGAGACCCAGTACTTC.

The rearrangement uses TRBV9 and TRBJ2-7; 8 positions agree with TRBD2. The V segment lost 0 bases and the J segment 2 bases; nucleotides outside the gene matches: 4. Per germline, CDR1 SGDLS and CDR2 YYNGEE. This CDR3 is built from 15 residues. CDR3 DNA sequence: TGTGCCAGCAGCGTAGACACTAGCGGTCCCTACGAGCAGTACTTC. This gives the protein CASSVDTSGPYEQYF.

The rearrangement joins TRBV6-1 to TRBJ2-5; D unclear. Germline CDR1 reads MNHNS; CDR2 reads SASEGT. The CDR3 is 13 residues long. V dropped 7 bases and J dropped 2 bases, with 11 bases sitting between them. The CDR3 loop reads CASMGSLQETQYF. The CDR3 nucleotides are TGTGCCAGCATGGGTAGCCTACAAGAGACCCAGTACTTC.

The chain is built from TRBV5-1 and TRBJ2-1; D is unclear. Germline lookup yields CDR1 SGHRS and CDR2 YFSETQ. The CDR3 is made up of 14 amino acids. V lost 0 bases to trimming and J lost 3 bases, with 7 bases between them. The CDR3 DNA sequence: TGCGCCAGCAGCTTGGACAGCTTCTACAATGAGCAGTTCTTC. Protein product: CASSLDSFYNEQFF.

The gene calls are TRBV28 and TRBJ2-1; 10 nucleotides agree with TRBD2. The germline CDR1 and CDR2 sequences are MDHEN and SYDVKM. The ends lost 4 bases at V and 9 bases at J; junction bases unmatched: 15. This CDR3 is 17 amino acids long. The CDR3 DNA follows: TGTGCCAGCAGTTCTCCCCGGTCCAGCGGGAGGGCCACTGAGCAGTTCTTC. It encodes CASSSPRSSGRATEQFF.

The chain uses TRBV6-6 and TRBJ2-4, with TRBD2 identical over 16 bases. The CDR3 consists of 16 residues. With V trimmed by 5 bases and J by 5 bases, 3 bases remained unmatched. Germline V gene data show CDR1 as MNHNY and CDR2 as SVGAGI (reference sequence). The CDR3 DNA reads as TGTGCCAGCAGTCCGGGGACTAGCGGGAGGGAAAACATTCAGTACTTC. Residues: CASSPGTSGRENIQYF.

V is TRBV10-3 and J is TRBJ2-1, with D unresolved. The CDR3 is made up of 13 amino acids. The ends were cut back, 0 bases at V and 6 bases at J, with 6 bases in the middle. In germline, CDR1 is ENHRY, CDR2 SYGVKD. The CDR3 DNA follows: TGTGCCATCAGTGAGTCGTGGAGCAATGAGCAGTTCTTC. Translating it yields CAISESWSNEQFF.

The chain links TRBV18 to TRBJ2-5; maybe TRBD1 (6 bases). CDR1 is KGHSH, CDR2 LQKENI, per germline. Trimming cost V 1 base and J 3 bases, with 12 bases left between them. The CDR3 spans 15 residues. DNA for the CDR3: TGTGCCAGCTCACCACTTTTTGGGACAAAAGAGACCCAGTACTTC. Translation gives CASSPLFGTKETQYF.

The gene calls are TRBV6-4 and TRBJ1-5, with 7 bases that match TRBD1. CDR1 and CDR2 from the germline V gene are MRHNA and SNTAGT. V lost 6 bases to trimming and J lost 4 bases; unmatched junction nucleotides: 3. The CDR3 consists of 13 residues. The CDR3: CASSLDRNQPQHF. The CDR3, as DNA: TGTGCCAGCAGCTTGGACAGGAATCAGCCCCAGCATTTT.

The CDR3 nucleotides are TGTGCCAGCAGCCAAGACCCTGAGATGCGCGGGACCGAGGGCACAGATACGCAGTATTTT. Its protein product is CASSQDPEMRGTEGTDTQYF. The chain joins TRBV4-2 to TRBJ2-3, with D maybe TRBD2 (6 bases). The CDR3 extends over 20 amino acids. CDR1 is LGHNA and CDR2 is YNFKEQ in the germline V gene. The ends were cut back, 0 bases at V and 1 base at J, with 23 bases in the middle.

The rearrangement links TRBV28 to TRBJ1-4; 10 bases line up with TRBD1. This CDR3 contains 15 residues. V shed 6 bases, J shed 8 bases, and the junction held 9 bases outside the gene matches. CDR1 and CDR2 (germline): MDHEN, SYDVKM. DNA for the CDR3: TGTGCCAGCAGAAGAACCGGGACAGGGGACGAAAAACTGTTTTTT. This encodes CASRRTGTGDEKLFF.

The chain uses TRBV11-1 and TRBJ2-3; 8 nucleotides align to TRBD2. CDR1 is SGHAT and CDR2 is FQDESV in the germline V gene (reference sequence). The V segment lost 4 bases and the J segment 1 base; nucleotides outside the gene matches: 1. The CDR3 runs 14 residues. The CDR3 sequence: CASSSTSGTDTQYF. CDR3 nucleotides: TGTGCCAGCAGCTCGACTAGCGGCACAGATACGCAGTATTTT.